This TCR beta chain was captured in a study of T-cell reconstitution after alpha-beta-depleted transplantation in children. Unique molecular identifiers were incorporated into the prepared TCRbeta library. Each CDR3 protein gets one entry after TCRdb re-called the PCR reads with MiXCR. The table includes hundreds of thousands of distinct CDR3 sequences, approximately 15% detected once. V lost 2 bases to trimming and J lost 4 bases, with 15 bases between them. The CDR3 totals 14 residues. From germline, CDR1 is DFQATT and CDR2 SNEGSKA (reference sequence). The gene calls are TRBV20-1 and TRBJ2-7, with D maybe TRBD2 (5 bases). This TCR came from a human donor who donated a stem cell graft to a child with acute myeloid leukemia. The sequencing here drew on PBMCs from the stem cell graft donor, taken from the stem cell graft. The CDR3 sequence: CSARSHNGEYEQYF. The CDR3 bases are TGCAGTGCTAGAAGCCACAACGGGGAATACGAGCAGTACTTC.